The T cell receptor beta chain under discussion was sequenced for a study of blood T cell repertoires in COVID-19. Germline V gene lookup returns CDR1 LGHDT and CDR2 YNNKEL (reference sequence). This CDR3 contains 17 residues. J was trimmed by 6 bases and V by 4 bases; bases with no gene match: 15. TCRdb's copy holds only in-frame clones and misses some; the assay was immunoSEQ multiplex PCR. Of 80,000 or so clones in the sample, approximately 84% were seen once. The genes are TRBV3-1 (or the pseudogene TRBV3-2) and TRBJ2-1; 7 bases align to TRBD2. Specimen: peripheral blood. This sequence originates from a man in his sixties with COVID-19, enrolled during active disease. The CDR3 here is CASSLLPFAGETNEQFF. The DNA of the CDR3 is TGTGCCAGCAGCCTCCTCCCGTTTGCGGGGGAAACCAATGAGCAGTTCTTC.